The 29 T cell receptor beta chains in this list originate from one sample, sequenced in a study of T cell responses to AZD1222 COVID-19 vaccine. Profiled with immunoSEQ multiplex PCR; TCRdb holds only in-frame clones, not every one. Of 90,000 or so clones listed, approximately 89% are singletons. The specimen comprised peripheral blood, sampled 28 days after the second AZD1222 dose. These receptors were obtained from an adult who received the AZD1222 COVID-19 vaccine.

This rearrangement joins TRBV24-1 to TRBJ2-1; D is ambiguous. The CDR3 spans 14 residues. Trimming shortened V by 3 bases and J by 6 bases, and 11 bases separated the two germline ends. CDR1 is KGHDR and CDR2 is SFDVKD in the germline V gene. The CDR3 here is CATSDPWAGNEQFF. CDR3 coding DNA: TGTGCCACCAGTGATCCCTGGGCTGGCAATGAGCAGTTCTTC.

V gene TRBV19 combines with J gene TRBJ1-1, with D hard to call. Germline V gene lookup returns CDR1 LNHDA and CDR2 SQIVND (reference sequence). The CDR3 consists of 13 residues. V lost 3 bases to trimming and J lost 2 bases, with 7 bases between them. CDR3 DNA: TGTGCCAGTAGTATTGGCAGTAACACTGAAGCTTTCTTT. Protein product: CASSIGSNTEAFF. Supplemented by reference TRBV19 and TRBJ1-1, the full variable domain reads DGGITQSPKYLFRKEGQNVTLSCEQNLNHDAMYWYRQDPGQGLRLIYYSQIVNDFQKGDIAEGYSVSREKKESFPLTVTSAQKNPTAFYLCASSIGSNTEAFFGQGTRLTVV.

This clone was found a few times. This chain links TRBV6-4 with TRBJ2-2; weak D call: TRBD1 (6 bases). From germline, CDR1 is MRHNA and CDR2 SNTAGT. The V end was cut by 8 bases, the J end by 0 bases, with 7 bases between. The CDR3 is 13 residues long. In DNA, the CDR3 is TGTGCCAGCGGACAGCCGAACACCGGGGAGCTGTTTTTT. It codes for CASGQPNTGELFF.

The count of this clone is one. This rearrangement joins TRBV11-2 to TRBJ1-1; TRBD1 matches at 9 bases. Germline lookup yields CDR1 SGHAT and CDR2 FQNNGV. The CDR3 contains 17 residues. The trim removed 0 bases at V and 4 bases at J, leaving 9 bases unmatched. The CDR3 region has the DNA TGTGCCAGCAGCTTAGATCTAGACAGGGGGTGGGGCACTGAAGCTTTCTTT. Protein product: CASSLDLDRGWGTEAFF.

The chain uses TRBV11-2 and TRBJ1-6; possible D gene TRBD1, 5 bases. Germline V CDR1 and CDR2: SGHAT, FQNNGV. The CDR3 spans 14 residues. Trimming shortened V by 5 bases and J by 3 bases, and 8 bases separated the two germline ends. CDR3 sequence: CASSQDIYNSPLHF. DNA of the CDR3: TGTGCCAGCAGCCAGGACATCTATAATTCACCCCTCCACTTT.

This clone was found once. The chain carries TRBV19 and TRBJ2-2; TRBD2 might be the D (5 bases). Trimming shortened V by 2 bases and J by 0 bases, and 25 bases separated the two germline ends. There are 21 residues in the CDR3. Germline assignment: CDR1 LNHDA and CDR2 SQIVND (reference sequence). The CDR3 region is CASSIRFGKASIFANTGELFF. In DNA, the CDR3 is TGTGCCAGTAGTATACGGTTCGGGAAGGCCTCCATTTTCGCGAACACCGGGGAGCTGTTTTTT.

V is TRBV4-3 and J is TRBJ2-5; a possible D gene is TRBD1 (5 bases). CDR3 length equals 15 residues. The V gene lost 4 bases and the J gene lost 4 bases, with 16 bases spanning the gap. Germline loops: CDR1 LGHNA, CDR2 YSLEER. This CDR3 reads CASSLKGQGRETQYF. The CDR3 DNA reads as TGCGCCAGCAGCCTAAAAGGTCAGGGTCGAGAGACCCAGTACTTC.

The J gene is TRBJ2-2, the V gene TRBV29-1, with 7 bases fitting TRBD1. The V segment lost 1 base and the J segment 4 bases; nucleotides outside the gene matches: 9. The CDR3 is 16 residues long. CDR1 and CDR2 (germline): SQVTM, ANQGSEA. CDR3 residues: CSVEGPGGSFTGELFF. DNA of the CDR3: TGCAGCGTTGAAGGCCCAGGGGGTAGTTTCACCGGGGAGCTGTTTTTT.

The rearrangement uses TRBV7-2 and TRBJ2-1; either TRBD1 or TRBD2 may fit D (6 bases each). The V gene lost 2 bases and the J gene lost 8 bases, with 10 bases spanning the gap. This CDR3 region has 13 residues. CDR1 is SGHTA and CDR2 is FQGNSA in the germline V gene. CDR3 nucleotides: TGTGCCAGCAGCTTATGGGGGGCACATGAGCAGTTCTTC. Encoded protein: CASSLWGAHEQFF.

The chain carries TRBV19 and TRBJ1-5; tentatively, D is TRBD1 (5 bases). The germline V gene encodes CDR1 LNHDA and CDR2 SQIVND (reference sequence). The CDR3 covers 16 residues. Trimming pared 4 bases from V and 2 bases from J, leaving 15 bases between. CDR3 in DNA: TGTGCCAGTAGTAGAGCTGTCAGGGAAGGCAATCAGCCCCAGCATTTT. Translating it yields CASSRAVREGNQPQHF.

The chain recombines TRBV6-6 with TRBJ1-6; the D is unclear. V was shortened by 2 bases and J by 7 bases, with 12 bases between the two germline ends. CDR1 and CDR2 (germline): MNHNY, SVGAGI (reference sequence). The CDR3 is 15 amino acids. In nucleotides, the CDR3 is TGTGCCAGCAGTTACGCGGGTGGCGGGAATTCACCCCTCCACTTT. Protein product: CASSYAGGGNSPLHF.

The gene calls are TRBV5-4 and TRBJ1-5, with a weak D call TRBD1 (5 bases). V dropped 2 bases and J dropped 3 bases, with 15 bases sitting between them. The CDR3 has 16 amino acids. Germline V CDR1 and CDR2: SGHNT, YYREEE (reference sequence). The CDR3 here is CASSFKGGALNQPQHF. CDR3 sequence (DNA): TGTGCCAGCAGCTTCAAGGGAGGGGCCCTCAATCAGCCCCAGCATTTT.

V and J are TRBV19 and TRBJ1-1, with 7 bases matching TRBD1. Germline CDR1 is LNHDA and CDR2 is SQIVND (reference sequence). With V trimmed by 5 bases and J by 9 bases, 9 bases remained unmatched. The CDR3 spans 13 residues. The CDR3 nucleotides read TGTGCCAGTAGTCCAACAGGGGTCGGCCAAGCTTTCTTT. It is translated as CASSPTGVGQAFF.

CDR3 coding DNA: TGTGCCAGTAGTCCAAGACGGTCCTACAATGAGCAGTTCTTC. Amino acids: CASSPRRSYNEQFF. The V gene is TRBV19, the J gene TRBJ2-1; the D is unclear. Trimming shortened V by 5 bases and J by 1 base, and 9 bases separated the two germline ends. The CDR3 has 14 amino acids. Germline V gene data show CDR1 as LNHDA and CDR2 as SQIVND (reference sequence).

This chain links TRBV28 with TRBJ1-5; D remains unclear. The germline gives CDR1 MDHEN, CDR2 SYDVKM. The CDR3 runs to 13 residues. V was trimmed by 7 bases and J by 3 bases, leaving 10 bases between them. The CDR3 is CASIRYVNQPQHF. The DNA for the CDR3 is TGTGCCAGCATTAGGTATGTCAATCAGCCCCAGCATTTT.

The chain joins TRBV5-1 to TRBJ2-3, with D possibly TRBD1 on 6 matching bases. There are 14 residues in the CDR3. V lost 0 bases and J lost 1, with 6 bases in between. Germline V CDR1 and CDR2: SGHRS, YFSETQ. Written as DNA, the CDR3 is TGCGCCAGCAGCTTGGACAGGGGCACAGATACGCAGTATTTT. Translation: CASSLDRGTDTQYF.

J is TRBJ2-2 and V is TRBV24-1, with 8 bases that match TRBD1. V lost 9 bases to trimming and J lost 5 bases; unmatched junction nucleotides: 13. Germline CDR1 is KGHDR and CDR2 is SFDVKD. The CDR3 has 16 amino acids. The DNA for the CDR3 is TGTGCCACCGGACCGGGTGGGACAGGTCGTACCGGGGAGCTGTTTTTT. It yields the protein CATGPGGTGRTGELFF.

This sequence joins TRBV20-1 and TRBJ1-6, with D possibly matching TRBD1 (5 bases). This CDR3 region has 18 residues. Per germline, CDR1 DFQATT and CDR2 SNEGSKA (reference sequence). V was clipped by 3 bases and J by 6 bases, with 24 bases between them. The CDR3 coding sequence is TGCAGTGCTAGTCGCAGGGTAAATTCCCAGGGTAGTAATTCACCCCTCCACTTT. Its protein product is CSASRRVNSQGSNSPLHF.

The chain uses TRBV27 and TRBJ1-1; the match to TRBD1 covers 9 bases. The junction had 7 bases not matched to a gene; V was cut back by 1 base and J by 4 bases. The CDR3 covers 16 residues. Germline loops: CDR1 MNHEY, CDR2 SMNVEV (reference sequence). CDR3 sequence reads: CASSLFGTGTSTEAFF. CDR3 DNA sequence: TGTGCCAGCAGTTTATTCGGGACAGGGACAAGCACTGAAGCTTTCTTT.

V usage is TRBV10-2 and J usage is TRBJ2-1, with a tentative D call TRBD2 (6 bases). CDR3 size: 14 residues. Per germline, CDR1 WSHSY and CDR2 SAAADI. V shed 7 bases and J shed 7 bases, with 17 bases lying between them. The CDR3 region is CASMAAGRANEQFF. CDR3 DNA sequence: TGCGCCAGCATGGCGGCGGGGCGGGCTAATGAGCAGTTCTTC.

The genes are TRBV19 and TRBJ1-2, with TRBD1 as a possible D gene (6 bases). The CDR3 runs 15 residues. V lost 3 bases to trimming and J lost 4 bases, with 15 bases between them. The V gene's germline CDR1 is LNHDA and CDR2 SQIVND (reference sequence). CDR3 loop: CASSIPDRLSYGYTF. DNA of the CDR3: TGTGCCAGTAGTATCCCCGACAGGCTGAGCTATGGCTACACCTTC.

V is TRBV4-3 and J is TRBJ1-5; D is unclear. The CDR3 spans 16 residues. The V gene lost 1 base and the J gene lost 4 bases, with 14 bases spanning the gap. Germline assignment: CDR1 LGHNA and CDR2 YSLEER. CDR3 in amino acids: CASSQGGPYYNQPQHF. The CDR3 nucleotides read TGCGCCAGCAGCCAAGGAGGACCCTACTATAATCAGCCCCAGCATTTT.

V usage is TRBV14 and J usage is TRBJ1-4, with D unresolved. Trimming removed 0 bases at V and 5 bases at J, with 10 bases between. Germline V gene lookup returns CDR1 SGHDN and CDR2 FVKESK. The CDR3 covers 15 residues. The CDR3 protein is CASSQDGRSNEKLFF. The CDR3 DNA sequence: TGTGCCAGCAGCCAAGACGGGAGATCCAATGAAAAACTGTTTTTT.

V is TRBV7-2 and J is TRBJ1-1; no reliable D call. The germline gives CDR1 SGHTA, CDR2 FQGNSA. The CDR3 extends over 14 amino acids. V lost 1 base and J 3 bases, leaving 9 bases between the germline ends. The CDR3 coding sequence is TGTGCCAGCAGCTTAGACAAATGGTACACTGAAGCTTTCTTT. Translation gives CASSLDKWYTEAFF.

The V gene is TRBV6-5, the J gene TRBJ1-4; 9 bases align to TRBD1. This CDR3 is 14 amino acids long. The ends lost 6 bases at V and 8 bases at J; junction bases unmatched: 7. Germline CDR1 and CDR2: MNHEY and SVGAGI. The CDR3, as DNA: TGTGCCAGCAGAAACAGGGGGCTCTCAGAAAAACTGTTTTTT. It encodes CASRNRGLSEKLFF.

The V and J genes are TRBV7-2 and TRBJ2-7, with 7 positions matching TRBD1. After removal of 4 bases from V and 4 bases from J, the junction contained 4 bases not matched to a gene. Germline CDR1 SGHTA, CDR2 FQGNSA. CDR3 length equals 13 residues. The CDR3 DNA reads TGTGCCAGCAGCTCCCCAGGGGGATACGAGCAGTACTTC. Translating it yields CASSSPGGYEQYF.

This chain joins TRBV5-1 and TRBJ1-2; D remains unclear. Trimming took 4 bases from V and 1 from J, leaving 17 bases between them. Germline assignment: CDR1 SGHRS and CDR2 YFSETQ. The CDR3 totals 16 residues. DNA of the CDR3: TGCGCCAGCAGCCTGTCTGCCGACGCCTATAACTATGGCTACACCTTC. It codes for CASSLSADAYNYGYTF.

This chain uses TRBV11-2 with TRBJ2-7, with D perhaps matching TRBD2 (6 bases). This CDR3 has 13 residues. Between the trimmed V and J ends, which lost 0 bases and 3 bases, there was a span of 6 bases. Per germline, CDR1 SGHAT and CDR2 FQNNGV. In nucleotides, the CDR3 is TGTGCCAGCAGCTTAGAGCGGGACTACGAGCAGTACTTC. Translation: CASSLERDYEQYF.

This rearrangement joins TRBV6-5 to TRBJ1-2, with 7 bases that match TRBD1. V lost 10 bases to trimming and J lost 6 bases; unmatched junction nucleotides: 11. Germline CDR1 reads MNHEY; CDR2 reads SVGAGI. The CDR3 has 13 residues. CDR3 sequence (DNA): TGTGCCACTACGGAGACAGGGAGCAATGGCTACACCTTC. This encodes CATTETGSNGYTF.